This T cell receptor (beta chain) was sequenced for a study of T cells after yellow fever vaccination. Study-wide background: The SMART-Seq v4 Ultra Low Input method served to prepare the low-cell-number fractions. Study-wide results and caveats: Once the booster was given, most primary-vaccination clones reappeared, at roughly 96% for CD4 and approximately 88% for CD8. The day 0 sorted memory subsets showed almost all vaccine-responding clonotypes to be undetectable.

At least ten counts were recorded for this clonotype. The 5'RACE template-switching step produced TCR cDNA and added a universal primer site and UMIs. From the 5' RACE reads, TCRdb called clonotypes with MiXCR, one entry per CDR3 protein. The sample carries about 22,000 distinct CDR3 sequences, 5.2% recorded once. Looked up from germline, CDR1 is SGHRS and CDR2 is YFSETQ. This CDR3 is 16 amino acids long. The germline V and J ends were trimmed by 0 bases and 3 bases, with 16 bases remaining between them. The starting material was PBMCs, either bulk or a sorted T-cell subset (CD4+, CD8+, memory, or dextramer-sorted; not recorded which), obtained 35 to 50 days after the first yellow fever vaccination. The sequence was obtained from a man aged 18 to 35 who received the YFV17D yellow fever vaccine. This chain connects TRBV5-1 to TRBJ2-7; D is undetermined. The CDR3 loop reads CASSLGPGKSIYEQYF. The CDR3 region has the DNA TGCGCCAGCAGCTTGGGCCCGGGCAAAAGCATCTACGAGCAGTACTTC.